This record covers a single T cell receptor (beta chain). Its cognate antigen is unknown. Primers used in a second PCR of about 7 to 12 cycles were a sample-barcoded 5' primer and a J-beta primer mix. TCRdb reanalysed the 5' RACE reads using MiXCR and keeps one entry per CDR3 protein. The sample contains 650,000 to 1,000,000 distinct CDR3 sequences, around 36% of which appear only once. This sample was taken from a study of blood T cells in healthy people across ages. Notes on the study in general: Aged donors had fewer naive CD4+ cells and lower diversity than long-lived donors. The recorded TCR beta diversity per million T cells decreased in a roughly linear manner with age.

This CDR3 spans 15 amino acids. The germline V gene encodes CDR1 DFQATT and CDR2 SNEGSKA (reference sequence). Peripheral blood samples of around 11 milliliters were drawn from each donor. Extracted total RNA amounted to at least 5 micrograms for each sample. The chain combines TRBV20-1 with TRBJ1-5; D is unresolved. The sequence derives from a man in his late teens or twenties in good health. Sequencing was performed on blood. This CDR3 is CSEGGRLSMNQPQHF. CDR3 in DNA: TGCAGCGAAGGTGGGCGGTTATCCATGAATCAGCCCCAGCATTTT.